These 7 T cell receptor beta chains were all obtained from the same sample, sequenced in a study of T-cell reconstitution after alpha-beta-depleted transplantation in children. Unique molecular identifiers were incorporated when the TCRbeta library was constructed. TCRdb independently ran MiXCR on the PCR reads; one entry per CDR3 protein. The data show roughly 240,000 distinct CDR3 sequences, with approximately 8.9% seen just once and approximately 6.3% held by the top ten. Sample: PBMCs, mostly from graft donor cells, taken 180 days after TCRalphabeta/CD19-depleted stem cell transplant. Source of these receptors: a male patient younger than 18 who had a stem cell transplant for acute lymphoblastic leukemia, so the T cells may come from the graft donor.

This clonotype has more than one count but fewer than ten. The chain links TRBV12-3 or TRBV12-4 to TRBJ2-1; TRBD1 matches at 7 bases. The V segment lost 6 bases and the J segment 5 bases; nucleotides outside the gene matches: 4. The CDR3 consists of 13 residues. CDR3 loop: CASRTGRNNEQFF. The DNA for the CDR3 is TGTGCCAGCAGGACAGGGCGCAACAATGAGCAGTTCTTC.

This clonotype was seen at least ten times. The CDR3 DNA reads TGTGCCAGCAGCTTGGGGACACGGCGCGGGACCCAGTACTTC. It yields the protein CASSLGTRRGTQYF. This sequence joins TRBV7-9 and TRBJ2-5; maybe TRBD1 (6 bases). V was pared by 3 bases and J by 7 bases, with 15 bases between. The CDR3 runs to 14 residues. Per germline, CDR1 SEHNR and CDR2 FQNEAQ (reference sequence).

This clonotype was seen at least ten times. The chain joins TRBV7-2 to TRBJ1-6, with D unresolved. V was shortened by 5 bases and J by 0 bases, with 8 bases between the two germline ends. CDR1 SGHTA and CDR2 FQGNSA come from the germline V gene. The CDR3 consists of 15 residues. CDR3 nucleotide sequence: TGTGCCAGCAGCATAATCAGCTCCTATAATTCACCCCTCCACTTT. This codes for CASSIISSYNSPLHF.

This clonotype appeared many times. DNA of the CDR3: TGCAGCGTCGGACAGCTAGCCAAAAACATTCAGTACTTC. Amino acids: CSVGQLAKNIQYF. The chain couples TRBV29-1 to TRBJ2-4; D perhaps matches TRBD1 (6 bases). The V gene's germline CDR1 is SQVTM and CDR2 ANQGSEA. V shed 6 bases and J shed 0 bases, with 9 bases lying between them. This CDR3 spans 13 amino acids.

About this clonotype itself: It may be a read error: a sequence one base away is much more abundant. The chain has TRBV27 and TRBJ2-5, with 11 positions matching TRBD2. The germline V gene has CDR1 MNHEY and CDR2 SMNVEV (reference sequence). V trimming: 6 bases; J trimming: 2 bases; junction bases outside the gene matches: 8. This CDR3 has 16 residues. In DNA form, the CDR3 reads TGTGCCAGCAGCCGACCGACTAGCGGGGCACAAGAGACCCAGTACTTC. Translated: CASSRPTSGAQETQYF.

This clonotype has ten or more counts. The chain uses TRBV20-1 and TRBJ2-7; no clear D gene. The germline V gene has CDR1 DFQATT and CDR2 SNEGSKA (reference sequence). The CDR3 is 14 amino acids. V was clipped by 5 bases and J by 5 bases, with 19 bases between them. CDR3 DNA: TGCAGTGCTTCCCTTCCGGGTCTCCCCCACGAGCAGTACTTC. This encodes CSASLPGLPHEQYF.

This clonotype has ten or more counts. The chain is built from TRBV5-1 and TRBJ2-5; 9 positions agree with TRBD2. The CDR3 has 17 residues. J lost 0 bases, V lost 5 bases, and 11 bases had no gene match. Per the germline V gene, CDR1 is SGHRS and CDR2 is YFSETQ. The CDR3 reads CASSSGAGGTYQETQYF. The CDR3 coding sequence is TGCGCCAGCAGTTCGGGAGCGGGGGGAACGTACCAAGAGACCCAGTACTTC. The full variable domain, rest sourced from reference TRBV5-1 and TRBJ2-5, is KAGVTQTPRYLIKTRGQQVTLSCSPISGHRSVSWYQQTPGQGLQFLFEYFSETQRNKGNFPGRFSGRQFSNSRSEMNVSTLELGDSALYLCASSSGAGGTYQETQYFGPGTRLLVL.